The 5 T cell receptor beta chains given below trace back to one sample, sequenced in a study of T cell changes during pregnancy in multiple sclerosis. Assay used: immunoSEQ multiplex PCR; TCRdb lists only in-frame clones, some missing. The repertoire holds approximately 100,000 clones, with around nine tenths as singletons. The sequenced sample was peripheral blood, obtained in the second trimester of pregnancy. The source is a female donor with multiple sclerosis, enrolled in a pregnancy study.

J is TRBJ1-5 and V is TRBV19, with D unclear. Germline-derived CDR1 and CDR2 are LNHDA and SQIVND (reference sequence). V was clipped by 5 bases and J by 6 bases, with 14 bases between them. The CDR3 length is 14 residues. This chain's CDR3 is CASSWAGLSQPQHF. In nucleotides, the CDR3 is TGTGCCAGTAGTTGGGCGGGCCTCAGTCAGCCCCAGCATTTT.

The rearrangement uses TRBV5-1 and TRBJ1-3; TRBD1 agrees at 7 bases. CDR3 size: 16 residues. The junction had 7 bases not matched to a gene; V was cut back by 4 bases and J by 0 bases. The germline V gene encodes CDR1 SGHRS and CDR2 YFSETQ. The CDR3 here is CASSDSGTDSGNTIYF. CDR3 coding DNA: TGCGCCAGCAGCGACTCCGGGACAGACTCTGGAAACACCATATATTTT.

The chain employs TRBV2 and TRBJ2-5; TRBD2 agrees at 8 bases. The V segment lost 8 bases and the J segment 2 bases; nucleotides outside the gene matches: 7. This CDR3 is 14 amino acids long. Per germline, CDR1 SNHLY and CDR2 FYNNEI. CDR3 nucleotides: TGTGCCAGCGTAGGGCGGGGGGAGCAAGAGACCCAGTACTTC. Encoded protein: CASVGRGEQETQYF.

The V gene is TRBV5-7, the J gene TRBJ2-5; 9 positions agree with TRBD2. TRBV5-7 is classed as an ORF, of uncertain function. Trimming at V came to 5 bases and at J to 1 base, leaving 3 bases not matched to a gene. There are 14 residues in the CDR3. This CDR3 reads CASRMTSGQETQYF. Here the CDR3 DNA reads TGTGCCAGCAGAATGACTAGCGGCCAAGAGACCCAGTACTTC.

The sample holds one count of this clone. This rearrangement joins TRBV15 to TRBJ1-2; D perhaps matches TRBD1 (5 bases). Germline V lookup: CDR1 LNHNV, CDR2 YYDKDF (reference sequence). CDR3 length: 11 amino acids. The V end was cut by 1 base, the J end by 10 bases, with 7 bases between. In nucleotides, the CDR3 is TGTGCCACCAGCAGAGGGACACTCTACACCTTC. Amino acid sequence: CATSRGTLYTF.